A selection of T cell receptor beta chains follows, all from one sample in a study of ipilimumab plus nivolumab after autologous stem cell transplantation. Using immunoSEQ multiplex PCR, the repertoire was profiled, and TCRdb retains in-frame clones only, with some absent. The data contain roughly 20,000 clones, over 70% of them singletons. The sequenced sample was PBMCs, obtained in a trial of ipilimumab plus nivolumab as post-transplant consolidation. The receptors shown here come from a male donor with diffuse large B-cell lymphoma. Each CDR3 is given with its conserved first and last residue. The order of the fields is CDR3 DNA, CDR3 protein, V gene, clone size, J gene, D gene. D genes are given only for firm matches. A clone size is listed for some rows: how often the clone was seen (once, few, many), or a class if it is expanded.

DNA: TGCGCCAGCAGCTTGGAAGGGGGTTTCTCTGGAAACACCATATATTTT
CDR3: CASSLEGGFSGNTIYF
V: TRBV5-1
size: few
J: TRBJ1-3
D: .

DNA: TGTGCCTGGAGTTCGGGCCTGGCCTACGAGCAGTACTTC
CDR3: CAWSSGLAYEQYF
V: TRBV30
size: once
J: TRBJ2-7
D: .

DNA: TGCGCCAGCAGCTCGGGACAGGGAGACTCGGAGACCCAGTACTTC
CDR3: CASSSGQGDSETQYF
V: TRBV5-1
size: .
J: TRBJ2-5
D: TRBD1

DNA: TGTGCCTGGGCACGACTTGGGGCGAACACCGGGGAGCTGTTTTTT
CDR3: CAWARLGANTGELFF
V: TRBV30
size: few
J: TRBJ2-2
D: .

DNA: TGTGCCAGCAGCTTGGCCCCGAGCGGGACAGGTTACCCTATCAGTCGCGGCTACACCTTC
CDR3: CASSLAPSGTGYPISRGYTF
V: TRBV5-8
size: .
J: TRBJ1-2
D: TRBD1

DNA: TGTGCCAGCAGACAAAACACTGAAGCTTTCTTT
CDR3: CASRQNTEAFF
V: TRBV6-1
size: .
J: TRBJ1-1
D: .

DNA: TGTGCCAGCAACACGGTCGCTAGCGGAACGAATGAGCAGTTCTTC
CDR3: CASNTVASGTNEQFF
V: TRBV11-2
size: .
J: TRBJ2-1
D: TRBD2

DNA: TGTGCCAGCAGCCCCTGGGGTGCCCAGCTTCCCACCGGGGAGCTGTTTTTT
CDR3: CASSPWGAQLPTGELFF
V: TRBV7-2
size: .
J: TRBJ2-2
D: .

DNA: TGTGCCAGCTCTACAGGGATGAGCTCCTACGAGCAGTACTTC
CDR3: CASSTGMSSYEQYF
V: TRBV6-5
size: .
J: TRBJ2-7
D: .

DNA: TGTGCCAGCAGCTTGTCCACAGGGAGCTCCTACGAGCAGTACTTC
CDR3: CASSLSTGSSYEQYF
V: TRBV5-5
size: .
J: TRBJ2-7
D: .

DNA: TGTGCCATACGAGCGGGGGGGACGACCGGGGAGCTGTTTTTT
CDR3: CAIRAGGTTGELFF
V: TRBV28
size: .
J: TRBJ2-2
D: TRBD2

DNA: TGTGCCACCGGTGGGGCAGGAGGTTTTCAGCCCCAGCATTTT
CDR3: CATGGAGGFQPQHF
V: TRBV15
size: few
J: TRBJ1-5
D: .

DNA: TGCGCCAGCAGCTTGGTGGGTAGCACAGATACGCAGTATTTT
CDR3: CASSLVGSTDTQYF
V: TRBV5-1
size: .
J: TRBJ2-3
D: .

DNA: TGTGCCAGCAGTAACTATAACAGGGTTGGAGAGACCCAGTACTTC
CDR3: CASSNYNRVGETQYF
V: TRBV6-5
size: .
J: TRBJ2-5
D: .

DNA: TGTGCCAGCAGTTTAGGACAGGGGATTAGAGGGCTCTTC
CDR3: CASSLGQGIRGLF
V: TRBV27
size: few
J: TRBJ2-7
D: TRBD1

DNA: TGTGCCAGCGACGATCAGCGTTCCTACAATGAGCAGTTCTTC
CDR3: CASDDQRSYNEQFF
V: TRBV6-1
size: many
J: TRBJ2-1
D: .

DNA: TGCAGCGTGAAGGGACAGGGTTCCTACAATGAGCAGTTCTTC
CDR3: CSVKGQGSYNEQFF
V: TRBV29-1
size: .
J: TRBJ2-1
D: TRBD1

DNA: TGTGCCAGCTCACCGGACGGTTCCTACGAGCAGTACTTC
CDR3: CASSPDGSYEQYF
V: TRBV18
size: .
J: TRBJ2-7
D: .

DNA: TGTGCCAGCACCACCGCAGGGGTTTACAATTCACCCCTCCACTTT
CDR3: CASTTAGVYNSPLHF
V: TRBV2
size: .
J: TRBJ1-6
D: .

DNA: TGTGCCAGCAGCTTAGGCAACACCTATAATCAGCCCCAGCATTTT
CDR3: CASSLGNTYNQPQHF
V: TRBV7-3
size: .
J: TRBJ1-5
D: .

DNA: TGTGCCAGCAGTTACTCTTCGTTCCGTGAGCAGTTCTTC
CDR3: CASSYSSFREQFF
V: TRBV6-6
size: .
J: TRBJ2-1
D: .

DNA: TGCAGCGTCCAAGGTGGCATGGGCGCGAGCTCCTACAATGAGCAGTTCTTC
CDR3: CSVQGGMGASSYNEQFF
V: TRBV29-1
size: .
J: TRBJ2-1
D: .

DNA: TGTGCCTGGAGTATAAGGACAGGAAGGGGCGAAAAACTGTTTTTT
CDR3: CAWSIRTGRGEKLFF
V: TRBV30
size: .
J: TRBJ1-4
D: TRBD1

DNA: TGTGCCAGCAGTTACAATCGGGACAGCTATGGCTACACCTTC
CDR3: CASSYNRDSYGYTF
V: TRBV6-5
size: .
J: TRBJ1-2
D: TRBD1

DNA: TGTGCCAGCAAGACTAGCGGGGGACGCCTAGCCAAAAACATTCAGTACTTC
CDR3: CASKTSGGRLAKNIQYF
V: TRBV27
size: once
J: TRBJ2-4
D: TRBD2

DNA: TGTGCCAGCAGCCCACTCGGAGGGGGGTTTCAATATGGCTACACCTTC
CDR3: CASSPLGGGFQYGYTF
V: TRBV28
size: .
J: TRBJ1-2
D: .

DNA: TGTGCCAGCAGCCCCACAGGGGCCGACTTATACGAGCAGTACTTC
CDR3: CASSPTGADLYEQYF
V: TRBV5-4
size: .
J: TRBJ2-7
D: TRBD1

DNA: TGTGCCAGCAGTGCCCGCAGGGAGAGCTACGAGCAGTACTTC
CDR3: CASSARRESYEQYF
V: TRBV27
size: few
J: TRBJ2-7
D: .

DNA: TGCGCCAGCAGCGACTCCGGGACTAGCCCGAACATTCAGTACTTC
CDR3: CASSDSGTSPNIQYF
V: TRBV5-1
size: .
J: TRBJ2-4
D: TRBD2

DNA: TGTGCCAGCAGCTCCACGGGGGACACCATATATTTT
CDR3: CASSSTGDTIYF
V: TRBV7-9
size: .
J: TRBJ1-3
D: .

DNA: TGCGCCAGCAGCGTGCACAGGGGGTCACCCCTAACCGAACAGTACTTC
CDR3: CASSVHRGSPLTEQYF
V: TRBV5-1
size: once
J: TRBJ2-7
D: TRBD1

DNA: TGTGCCTGGAGCTCCGGACAGGAGCTTGAGCAGTTCTTC
CDR3: CAWSSGQELEQFF
V: TRBV30
size: .
J: TRBJ2-1
D: TRBD1

DNA: TGTGCCAGCAGTTTGGACAGATCCTATAATTCACCCCTCCACTTT
CDR3: CASSLDRSYNSPLHF
V: TRBV28
size: few
J: TRBJ1-6
D: .

DNA: TGTGCCAGCAGCCAAGTTGGGGTAATGGGCTCCTACGAGCAGTACTTC
CDR3: CASSQVGVMGSYEQYF
V: TRBV4-2
size: .
J: TRBJ2-7
D: .

DNA: TGTGCCAGCAGTTACTCGTATGGGGGGGCTTACGAGCAGTACTTC
CDR3: CASSYSYGGAYEQYF
V: TRBV6-5
size: .
J: TRBJ2-7
D: .

DNA: TGTGCCAGTAGTATGGTTACAGGGAGGTTTCCCGGGGAGCTGTTTTTT
CDR3: CASSMVTGRFPGELFF
V: TRBV19
size: .
J: TRBJ2-2
D: .

DNA: TGTGCCAGCAGCCACGACGCGGAACAGGGGTTCTACGAGCAGTACTTC
CDR3: CASSHDAEQGFYEQYF
V: TRBV13
size: medium-sized
J: TRBJ2-7
D: TRBD1

DNA: TGTGCCACTTCTAGACAGGGGGCGGGCAATCAGCCCCAGCATTTT
CDR3: CATSRQGAGNQPQHF
V: TRBV15
size: .
J: TRBJ1-5
D: TRBD1

DNA: TGTGCCTGGACCCTGGGGGCTGGTGAGCAGTTCTTC
CDR3: CAWTLGAGEQFF
V: TRBV30
size: many
J: TRBJ2-1
D: .

DNA: TGTGCCAGCAGCCAAGCCGGGAACCATAATGAAAAACTGTTTTTT
CDR3: CASSQAGNHNEKLFF
V: TRBV16
size: .
J: TRBJ1-4
D: .

DNA: TGTGCCAGCAGTTTAGGGACAGGGAGCTATGGCTACACCTTC
CDR3: CASSLGTGSYGYTF
V: TRBV28
size: .
J: TRBJ1-2
D: TRBD1

DNA: TGTGCCAGCAGCTTAGGAGGGGTGGGGGAATATGGCTACACCTTC
CDR3: CASSLGGVGEYGYTF
V: TRBV11-2
size: .
J: TRBJ1-2
D: .

DNA: TGCGCCAGCAGCCCCGCCCCTCCCAGGGGGGGTGGCAATCAGCCCCAGCATTTT
CDR3: CASSPAPPRGGGNQPQHF
V: TRBV23-1
size: .
J: TRBJ1-5
D: TRBD1

DNA: TGCAGCGTTGGGTTGGGGGGGCGAACCTACGAGCAGTACTTC
CDR3: CSVGLGGRTYEQYF
V: TRBV29-1
size: .
J: TRBJ2-7
D: .

DNA: TGTGCCAGCAGCATCGGGACTAGCGGGGACAATGAGCAGTTCTTC
CDR3: CASSIGTSGDNEQFF
V: TRBV9
size: .
J: TRBJ2-1
D: TRBD2

DNA: TGTGCCATCACATCCGGGACAGAAGGATACACCTTC
CDR3: CAITSGTEGYTF
V: TRBV28
size: .
J: TRBJ1-2
D: TRBD1

DNA: TGCGCCAGCAGGGGGACGAAAGAGACCCAGTACTTC
CDR3: CASRGTKETQYF
V: TRBV4-1
size: .
J: TRBJ2-5
D: .

DNA: TGTGCCAGCAGCTCCAGGGGGGGGACGGGCCCAGATACGCAGTATTTT
CDR3: CASSSRGGTGPDTQYF
V: TRBV11-2
size: .
J: TRBJ2-3
D: .